The entry below describes one TCR beta chain. The antigen remains unidentified. This entry belongs to a study of tumor-infiltrating lymphocytes in primary liver carcinoma. Overall study findings and caveats: A significantly higher top-250-clone fraction was found in tumors than in blood (p = 0.039).

Joint extraction of RNA and DNA used roughly 20-33 mg of bulk tissue that was unsorted. The researchers produced TCR beta cDNA from 500 to 550 ng total RNA with a constant-region primer. Slightly modified ARM-PCR, run as three nested multiplex PCR rounds, produced the TCR beta libraries. Investigators reported that the first two PCR rounds, at around 10 cycles each, used TRBV1-TRBV30 forward primers with a C-beta reverse primer. TCRdb reanalysed the multiplex PCR reads using MiXCR and keeps one entry per CDR3 protein. The sample has about 200,000 distinct CDR3 sequences, approximately 80% seen once; the top ten hold about a sixth. V lost 6 bases and J 9 bases, leaving 24 bases between the germline ends. Germline CDR1 reads SGHDN; CDR2 reads FVKESK. The CDR3 has 16 amino acids.

Sequencing was carried out using tumor tissue from primary liver carcinoma. The clonotype was recovered from a man aged 35 to 55 with primary liver carcinoma and hepatitis B virus infection. V is TRBV14 and J is TRBJ2-1; D is unresolved. The DNA for the CDR3 is TGTGCCAGCAGTGCCGTAGTGGGGTGGGTAAACAGTGAGCAGTTCTTC. It specifies CASSAVVGWVNSEQFF.